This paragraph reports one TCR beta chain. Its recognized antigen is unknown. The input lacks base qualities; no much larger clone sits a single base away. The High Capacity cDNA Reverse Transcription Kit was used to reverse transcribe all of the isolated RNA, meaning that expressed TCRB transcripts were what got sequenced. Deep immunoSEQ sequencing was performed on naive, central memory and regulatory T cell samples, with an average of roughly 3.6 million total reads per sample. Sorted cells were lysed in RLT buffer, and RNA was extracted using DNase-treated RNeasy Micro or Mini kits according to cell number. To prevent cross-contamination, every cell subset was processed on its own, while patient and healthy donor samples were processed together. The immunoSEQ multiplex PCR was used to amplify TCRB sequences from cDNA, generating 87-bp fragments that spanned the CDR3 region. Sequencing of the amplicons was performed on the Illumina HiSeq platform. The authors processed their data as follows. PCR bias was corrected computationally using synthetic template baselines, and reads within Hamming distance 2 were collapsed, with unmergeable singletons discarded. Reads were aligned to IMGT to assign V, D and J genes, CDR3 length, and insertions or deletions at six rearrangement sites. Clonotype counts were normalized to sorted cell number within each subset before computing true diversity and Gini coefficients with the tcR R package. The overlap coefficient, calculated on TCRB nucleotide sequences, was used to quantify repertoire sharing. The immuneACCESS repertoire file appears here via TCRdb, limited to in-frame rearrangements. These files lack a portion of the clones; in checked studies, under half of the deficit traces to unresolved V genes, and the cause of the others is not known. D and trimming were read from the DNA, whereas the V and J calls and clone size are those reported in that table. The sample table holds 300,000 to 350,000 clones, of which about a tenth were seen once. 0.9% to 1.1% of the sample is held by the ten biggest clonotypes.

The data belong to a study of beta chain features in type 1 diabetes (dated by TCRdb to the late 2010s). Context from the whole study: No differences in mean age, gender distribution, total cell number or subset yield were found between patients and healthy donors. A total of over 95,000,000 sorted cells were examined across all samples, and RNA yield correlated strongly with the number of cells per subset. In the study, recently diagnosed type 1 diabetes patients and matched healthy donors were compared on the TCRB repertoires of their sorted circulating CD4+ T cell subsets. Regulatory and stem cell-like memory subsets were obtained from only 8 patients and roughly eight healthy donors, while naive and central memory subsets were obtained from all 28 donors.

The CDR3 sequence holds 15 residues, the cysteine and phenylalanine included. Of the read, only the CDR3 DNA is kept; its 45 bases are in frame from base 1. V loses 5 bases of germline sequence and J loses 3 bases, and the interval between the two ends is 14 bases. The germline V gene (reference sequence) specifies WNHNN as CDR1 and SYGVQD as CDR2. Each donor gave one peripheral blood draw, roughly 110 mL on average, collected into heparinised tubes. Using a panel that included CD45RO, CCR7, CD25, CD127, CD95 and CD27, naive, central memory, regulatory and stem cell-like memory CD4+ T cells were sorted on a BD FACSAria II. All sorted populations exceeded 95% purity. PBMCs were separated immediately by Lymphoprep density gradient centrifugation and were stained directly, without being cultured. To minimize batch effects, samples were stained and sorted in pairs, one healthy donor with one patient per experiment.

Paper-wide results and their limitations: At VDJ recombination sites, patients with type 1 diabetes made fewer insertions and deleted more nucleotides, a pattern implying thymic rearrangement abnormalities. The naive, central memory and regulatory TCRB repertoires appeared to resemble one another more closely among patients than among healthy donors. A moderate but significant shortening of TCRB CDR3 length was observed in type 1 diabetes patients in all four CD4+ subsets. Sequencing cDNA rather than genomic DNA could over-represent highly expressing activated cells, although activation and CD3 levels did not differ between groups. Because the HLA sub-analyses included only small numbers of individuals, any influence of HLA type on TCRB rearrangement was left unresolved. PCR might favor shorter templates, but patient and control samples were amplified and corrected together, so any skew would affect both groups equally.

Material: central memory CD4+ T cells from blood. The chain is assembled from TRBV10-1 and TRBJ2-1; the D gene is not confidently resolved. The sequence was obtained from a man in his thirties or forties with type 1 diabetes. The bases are TGCGCCAGCAGTCCTACCCCTCCAAACTACAATGAGCAGTTCTTC. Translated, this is CASSPTPPNYNEQFF.